This is a list of T cell receptor beta chains from one sample in a study of blood T cells in healthy people across ages. Each CDR3 protein is one row after TCRdb ran MiXCR on the 5' RACE reads. Among about 680,000 distinct CDR3 sequences listed, approximately 50% were seen once. Material for sequencing was blood. These receptors were obtained from a woman aged 60-75 years in good health. CDR3s include the opening cysteine and the closing phenylalanine or tryptophan. A D gene is named only where the DNA matches it firmly. For some rows the clone size is stated as once, few or many, or as a class when expanded; others skip it.

TGTGCCAGCAGCTCCAGCTGGGACTCCTACAATGAGCAGTTCTTC CASSSSWDSYNEQFF TRBJ2-1 - TRBV9 -
TGTGCCACCGGGGACCAGACAGGACCCTACGAGCAGTACTTC CATGDQTGPYEQYF TRBJ2-7 once TRBV28 -
TGTGCCAGCACCCCAGTCCGGGGGAACACCGGGGAGCTGTTTTTT CASTPVRGNTGELFF TRBJ2-2 - TRBV27 -
TGCGCCAGCAGCCAAGTTACGGGAGGACTCTCCTACAATGAGCAGTTCTTC CASSQVTGGLSYNEQFF TRBJ2-1 - TRBV4-3 TRBD2
TGCGCCAGCAGCTTGGAAGCTGCCGCCTACAATGAGCAGTTCTTC CASSLEAAAYNEQFF TRBJ2-1 - TRBV5-1 -
TGTGCCAGCAGTTTCCAAGCAGGGATCTACGAGCAGTACTTC CASSFQAGIYEQYF TRBJ2-7 - TRBV12-3/TRBV12-4 -
TGCAGTGCTAGAGAAACTGCGAGTGGGACTGAAGCTTTCTTT CSARETASGTEAFF TRBJ1-1 - TRBV20-1 -
TGTGCCAGCAGCCCGGGCCCGGGGGATGCGGATGAAAAACTGTTTTTT CASSPGPGDADEKLFF TRBJ1-4 - TRBV7-9 -
TGTGCCAGCAGTTACTCGAACGCAGCTTATGGCTACACCTTC CASSYSNAAYGYTF TRBJ1-2 - TRBV6-2/TRBV6-3 -
TGCGCCAGCAGCCAAGAGAGGGGACTAGCGGGAGGCGAGCAGTACTTC CASSQERGLAGGEQYF TRBJ2-7 - TRBV4-3 TRBD2
TGTGCCAGCAGTTTAGAGACAGGGGGCCACGAGCAGTACTTC CASSLETGGHEQYF TRBJ2-7 few TRBV12-3/TRBV12-4 TRBD1
TGTGCCAGCAGACTTAACAGGGGGGACACTGAAGCTTTCTTT CASRLNRGDTEAFF TRBJ1-1 - TRBV28 TRBD1
TGCGCCAGCAGCTCCATTGGGTTTGCCTCCTACGAGCAGTACTTC CASSSIGFASYEQYF TRBJ2-7 - TRBV5-1 -
TGTGCCACCAATGACCCAAGGACAGCGAACACCGGGGAGCTGTTTTTT CATNDPRTANTGELFF TRBJ2-2 - TRBV24-1 -
TGTGCCAGCAGCCAAGCGTTCACCGGGAGTAGGCACGGCGAGCAGTACTTC CASSQAFTGSRHGEQYF TRBJ2-7 - TRBV3-1 -
TGTGCCAGCAGAACCACAGGGGGCACAGATACGCAGTATTTT CASRTTGGTDTQYF TRBJ2-3 once TRBV7-9 TRBD1
TGCAGTGCTAGAGACACACTGGGACTAGCGAACTCCTACAATGAGCAGTTCTTC CSARDTLGLANSYNEQFF TRBJ2-1 few TRBV20-1 TRBD2
TGCGCCAGCAGCCAAAGGGAGGACACTGAAGCTTTCTTT CASSQREDTEAFF TRBJ1-1 few TRBV4-3 -
TGTGCCAGCAGTTTATCAGGGATGAACACTGAAGCTTTCTTT CASSLSGMNTEAFF TRBJ1-1 - TRBV12-3/TRBV12-4 -
TGTGCCAGCAGCCAAGGGGGCGGGGGCCAGTACTTC CASSQGGGGQYF TRBJ2-5 - TRBV6-5 -
TGCAGTGCTCTGTCAGGGGAGGAGCGGTATACCCAGTACTTC CSALSGEERYTQYF TRBJ2-5 - TRBV20-1 -
TGTGCCATCGCTCCGACTAGCGGGACGAAAGAGACCCAGTACTTC CAIAPTSGTKETQYF TRBJ2-5 - TRBV10-3 TRBD2
TGTGCCAGCAGTTTAACCCAGGGAGACAGGCAGTACGAGCAGTACTTC CASSLTQGDRQYEQYF TRBJ2-7 few TRBV27 -
TGCAGTGCTAGAGATGCGGCCAGACTTACCTACGAGCAGTACTTC CSARDAARLTYEQYF TRBJ2-7 - TRBV20-1 -
TGTGCCACCAGTGACCCCGGACAGGCCCGGGCGCAGTATTTT CATSDPGQARAQYF TRBJ2-3 - TRBV24-1 TRBD1
TGTGCCAGCAGGCCGGGACAGGGGGCGAAAAATGAGCAGTTCTTC CASRPGQGAKNEQFF TRBJ2-1 few TRBV12-3/TRBV12-4 TRBD1
TGTGCCAGCAGTCGAGGACAGGCGCTCATAACTAACTATGGCTACACCTTC CASSRGQALITNYGYTF TRBJ1-2 few TRBV12-3/TRBV12-4 TRBD1
TGCAGTGCAAGAGGGAGCTGGGGCGCTGGCAATGAGCAGTTCTTC CSARGSWGAGNEQFF TRBJ2-1 - TRBV20-1 -
TGCAGTGCAAAGCGAGGACAGGCACCCCTCTCTGGGGCCAACGTCCTGACTTTC CSAKRGQAPLSGANVLTF TRBJ2-6 - TRBV20-1 TRBD1
TGCGCCAGCAGCCAAGAAGGGGGGTATTTGAGTAGCGGGTCCTACGAGCAGTACTTC CASSQEGGYLSSGSYEQYF TRBJ2-7 - TRBV4-3 -
TGTGCCAGCAGTCCCGGAGGCTTCATTTTAGCCAAAAACATTCAGTACTTC CASSPGGFILAKNIQYF TRBJ2-4 few TRBV12-3/TRBV12-4 -
TGCAGTGCTAGCCCTTTGAGCCGACTCGGACTAGCGGGAGGATACCCTAGTGCCAAAAACATTCAGTACTTC CSASPLSRLGLAGGYPSAKNIQYF TRBJ2-4 - TRBV20-1 TRBD2